The rows below give T cell receptor beta chains drawn from one sample of a study of CD8+CD57+ T cells in acquired aplastic anemia. TCRdb re-analysed the reads in MiXCR, keeping a single row per CDR3 protein. The sample records about 270,000 distinct CDR3 sequences, roughly three fifths being singletons. Sequencing was carried out using sorted CD4+, CD8+, or CD8+CD57+ T cells (not recorded which) from PBMCs. The receptors derive from a human donor with severe aplastic anemia or a healthy control (not recorded which). Each CDR3 is given with its conserved first and last residue. A D gene is named only where the DNA matches it firmly. Clone size is shown for a subset of rows, as once, few, many or a class of expanded clone.

j_call clone_size cdr3_length v_call d_call cdr3_nt cdr3_aa
TRBJ1-1 few 14 TRBV29-1 . TGCAGCGCCCTGGACAGCCTGGGAGACACTGAGGCTTTCTTT CSALDSLGDTEAFF
TRBJ1-2 . 13 TRBV4-3 . TGCGCCAGCAGCCAGTCAGGGAACTATGGCTACACCTTC CASSQSGNYGYTF
TRBJ2-1 . 13 TRBV2 TRBD2 TGTGCCAGCAGTGAAAGGGAGGGCAATAAGCAGTTCTTC CASSEREGNKQFF
TRBJ2-1 . 12 TRBV29-1 . TGCAGCGTTGATGACAGGAGAAATGAGCAGTTCTTC CSVDDRRNEQFF
TRBJ1-4 . 13 TRBV29-1 . TGCAGTCACCCGGAGGCAACTAATGAAAAACTGTTTTTT CSHPEATNEKLFF
TRBJ2-7 . 14 TRBV7-9 TRBD1 TGTGCCAGCAGTACTGGAGACAGGGGCTACGAGCAGTACTTC CASSTGDRGYEQYF
TRBJ2-1 . 14 TRBV9 . TGTGCCAGCAGCGTAGTGAGGGTCGGCGGGGAGCAGTTCTTC CASSVVRVGGEQFF
TRBJ1-5 . 12 TRBV14 . TGTGCCAACATTGGGGTCAATCAGCCCCAGCATTTT CANIGVNQPQHF
TRBJ1-1 . 11 TRBV7-9 . TGTGCCAGCAGCTTAGGGAATGAAGCTTTCTTT CASSLGNEAFF
TRBJ2-2 . 15 TRBV9 TRBD1 TGTGCCAGCAGACCCGGGACAGGGGGTTCGGGGGAGCTGTTTTTT CASRPGTGGSGELFF
TRBJ2-3 few 12 TRBV30 . TGTGCCCACGGGTATAGCACAGATACGCAGTATTTT CAHGYSTDTQYF
TRBJ2-7 . 11 TRBV29-1 . TGCAGCGTCGGGGTAGGGTACGAGCAGTACTTC CSVGVGYEQYF
TRBJ1-5 . 14 TRBV12-3/TRBV12-4 TRBD1 TGTGCCAGCAGACCCGGGACAGTGAGTCAGCCCCAGCATTTT CASRPGTVSQPQHF
TRBJ1-5 many 16 TRBV9 TRBD1 TGTGCCAGCAGCCCCGGGGGCCAGGGGGACCTCATGACCCAGCATTTT CASSPGGQGDLMTQHF
TRBJ2-1 . 17 TRBV7-3 TRBD1 TGTGCCAGCAGCTTAACTGGTGGGACAGGGGAATCCACCCGGCTGTTCTTC CASSLTGGTGESTRLFF
TRBJ1-2 many 13 TRBV6-2/TRBV6-3 . TGTGCCAGCAGTTGGGACATTAACTATGGCTACACCTTC CASSWDINYGYTF
TRBJ1-1 . 11 TRBV29-1 . TGCAGCGTTGTGATAGGCACTGAAGCTTTCTTT CSVVIGTEAFF
TRBJ1-5 . 15 TRBV5-5 . TGCGCCAGCAGCTTGACGGGTTCGAGCAATCAGCCCCAGCATTTT CASSLTGSSNQPQHF
TRBJ1-3 once 14 TRBV2 . TGTGCCAGCAGGGGCAGGGTTTCTGGAAACACCATATATTTT CASRGRVSGNTIYF
TRBJ2-3 many 16 TRBV19 TRBD2 TGTGCCAGTAGTCCGGAGAAGCGGGGACGCACAGATACGCAGTATTTT CASSPEKRGRTDTQYF
TRBJ2-1 . 15 TRBV20-1 . TGCAGTGCTAGACCGGGCGCCGGATTGGTCAATGAGCAGTTCTTC CSARPGAGLVNEQFF
TRBJ2-2 many 14 TRBV6-6 . TGTGCCAGCGGTTTGGGGACTCGGACTGGGGAGCTGTTTTTT CASGLGTRTGELFF
TRBJ2-5 many 15 TRBV6-2/TRBV6-3 . TGTGCCAGCACAAGAGAAGGGCGCCCGCAAGAGACCCAGTACTTC CASTREGRPQETQYF
TRBJ2-7 few 13 TRBV7-7 . TGTGCTAGCAGCTTAGCTGTCTCCTACGAGCAGTACTTC CASSLAVSYEQYF
TRBJ2-3 . 15 TRBV10-3 . TGTGCCAGCAGTTACCCGGACAGAGACACAGATACGCAGTATTTT CASSYPDRDTDTQYF
TRBJ1-5 . 12 TRBV20-1 . TGCAGTGCTTCGGATAGCAATCAGCCCCGGCATTTT CSASDSNQPRHF
TRBJ1-2 once 12 TRBV10-3 TRBD1 TGTGCCAGCAGCTCAACAGGGGGAGGCTACACCTTC CASSSTGGGYTF